The 23 T cell receptor beta chains given below trace back to one sample, sequenced in a study of T cells after yellow fever vaccination. MiXCR, applied by TCRdb to the 5' RACE reads, yields one record per CDR3 protein. Of approximately 70,000 distinct CDR3 sequences listed, 5% to 8% are singletons. The sample in question was CD8+ T cells sorted from PBMCs, obtained approximately 47 days after the first yellow fever vaccination. The source of these receptors is a man aged 18 to 30 who received the YFV17D yellow fever vaccine.

This chain links TRBV19 with TRBJ2-5; 7 bases align to TRBD1. In germline, CDR1 is LNHDA, CDR2 SQIVND (reference sequence). This CDR3 is built from 16 residues. V lost 4 bases, J lost 1 base, and 9 bases stayed unmatched. The CDR3 here is CASSRGTAITQETQYF. The CDR3 DNA sequence: TGTGCCAGTAGTAGAGGGACAGCTATAACCCAAGAGACCCAGTACTTC.

The chain recombines TRBV4-2 with TRBJ1-1; 8 bases are shared with TRBD1. Trimming cost V 3 bases and J 0 bases; bases outside gene matches: 12. The CDR3 runs to 18 residues. CDR1 and CDR2 from the germline V gene are LGHNA and YNFKEQ. The CDR3 DNA sequence: TGTGCCAGCAGCCAGGGACCGGGCAGGGGGCCAATGAACACTGAAGCTTTCTTT. Its translation is CASSQGPGRGPMNTEAFF.

This clonotype has more than one count but fewer than ten. The rearrangement uses TRBV30 and TRBJ1-1; D unclear. CDR1 GTSNPN and CDR2 SVGIG come from the germline V gene (reference sequence). The CDR3 is made up of 12 amino acids. V was pared by 1 base and J by 0 bases, with 3 bases between. The CDR3, as DNA: TGTGCCTGGAGTGGTTTGAACACTGAAGCTTTCTTT. Its translation is CAWSGLNTEAFF.

This clonotype was observed at least ten times. The V and J genes are TRBV19 and TRBJ2-1; D gene uncertain. Germline V gene lookup returns CDR1 LNHDA and CDR2 SQIVND (reference sequence). V lost 5 bases and J 4 bases, leaving 9 bases between the germline ends. This CDR3 contains 13 residues. This chain's CDR3 is CASSVTSYNEQFF. Here the CDR3 DNA reads TGTGCCAGTAGTGTGACATCGTACAATGAGCAGTTCTTC.

This clonotype was recorded many times. V is TRBV10-3 and J is TRBJ2-2; D is undetermined. Per the germline V gene, CDR1 is ENHRY and CDR2 is SYGVKD. The CDR3 contains 12 residues. The V and J ends lost 6 bases and 1 base respectively, with 3 bases between them. This CDR3 is CAIRLNTGELFF. In nucleotides, the CDR3 is TGTGCCATCAGACTGAACACCGGGGAGCTGTTTTTT.

J is TRBJ1-1 and V is TRBV7-3, with unresolved D. V was shortened by 5 bases and J by 4 bases, with 11 bases between the two germline ends. Germline V lookup: CDR1 SGHTA, CDR2 FQGTGA. The CDR3 totals 13 residues. The DNA for the CDR3 is TGTGCCAGCAGCGCCGGTCGGACCACTGAAGCTTTCTTT. Protein sequence: CASSAGRTTEAFF.

There are a few counts of this clonotype. This chain links TRBV12-3 or TRBV12-4 with TRBJ2-5, with D unresolved. This CDR3 contains 14 residues. V lost 6 bases and J lost 5, with 16 bases in between. Written as DNA, the CDR3 is TGTGCCAGCAGCCCTATCACCCGGATCGAGACCCAGTACTTC. As protein: CASSPITRIETQYF.

This clonotype has at least ten counts. The chain links TRBV3-1 to TRBJ2-7, with D maybe TRBD1 (6 bases). Looked up from germline, CDR1 is LGHDT and CDR2 is YNNKEL (reference sequence). V was shortened by 3 bases and J by 3 bases, with 15 bases between the two germline ends. The CDR3 is made up of 15 amino acids. CDR3 in amino acids: CASSQPGTQIYEQYF. The CDR3 DNA sequence: TGTGCCAGCAGCCAGCCCGGGACACAGATCTACGAGCAGTACTTC.

The chain is built from TRBV9 and TRBJ1-2; D remains unclear. The CDR3 extends over 11 amino acids. The V and J ends lost 3 bases and 4 bases respectively, with 4 bases between them. Germline V gene lookup returns CDR1 SGDLS and CDR2 YYNGEE. CDR3 coding DNA: TGTGCCAGCAGCGGAGTCTATGGCTACACCTTC. Translated: CASSGVYGYTF. Full variable domain (outside the CDR3, taken from reference TRBV9 and TRBJ1-2): DSGVTQTPKHLITATGQRVTLRCSPRSGDLSVYWYQQSLDQGLQFLIQYYNGEERAKGNILERFSAQQFPDLHSELNLSSLELGDSALYFCASSGVYGYTFGSGTRLTVV.

This clonotype occurred many times. The CDR3 region has the DNA TGTGCCAGCAGCCAAGATTCCGCCCTTTCACTTGCCAAAAACATTCAGTACTTC. It encodes CASSQDSALSLAKNIQYF. The rearrangement links TRBV4-2 to TRBJ2-4; no definite D call. The germline V gene has CDR1 LGHNA and CDR2 YNFKEQ. Between the trimmed V and J ends, which lost 0 bases and 1 base, there was a span of 16 bases. The length of the CDR3 is 18 residues.

The chain carries TRBV6-2 or TRBV6-3 and TRBJ2-3; D call uncertain. The CDR3 runs to 16 residues. CDR1 is MNHEY, CDR2 SVGEGT, per germline. Trimming took off 5 bases at V and 0 bases at J, with 15 bases between the two ends. CDR3: CASSLIMVPSTDTQYF. CDR3 sequence (DNA): TGTGCCAGCAGTCTAATAATGGTCCCTAGCACAGATACGCAGTATTTT.

This clonotype was recorded many times. The chain couples TRBV10-3 to TRBJ2-3; D call uncertain. Germline CDR1 reads ENHRY; CDR2 reads SYGVKD. This CDR3 has 16 residues. Trimming shortened V by 1 base and J by 3 bases, and 14 bases separated the two germline ends. DNA of the CDR3: TGTGCCATCAGTGAGTATGACCTCGAGAGTACAGATACGCAGTATTTT. Encoded protein: CAISEYDLESTDTQYF.

This clonotype was seen only a few times. The J gene is TRBJ1-2, the V gene TRBV6-5; no reliable D call. This CDR3 region has 14 residues. V was pared by 2 bases and J by 1 base, with 8 bases between. CDR1 and CDR2 (germline): MNHEY, SVGAGI. The CDR3 DNA follows: TGTGCCAGCAGTTACGGGCTGTATAACTATGGCTACACCTTC. It yields the protein CASSYGLYNYGYTF.

In its sample, this clonotype was seen many times. The rearrangement links TRBV12-3 or TRBV12-4 to TRBJ1-1; D remains unclear. Trimming removed 7 bases from V and 1 base from J, with 10 bases in between. The CDR3 spans 13 residues. The CDR3 DNA sequence: TGTGCCAGCACCTTGACACCGAACACTGAAGCTTTCTTT. Its protein is CASTLTPNTEAFF.

This clonotype has at least ten counts. The chain has TRBV12-3 or TRBV12-4 and TRBJ2-1; 10 bases map to TRBD2. Trimming at V came to 4 bases and at J to 2 bases, leaving 8 bases not matched to a gene. The CDR3 runs 17 residues. CDR3 region: CASSSARTSGTYNEQFF. The DNA of the CDR3 is TGTGCCAGCAGTTCCGCCCGGACTAGCGGAACCTACAATGAGCAGTTCTTC.

Only a few counts were recorded for this clonotype. The rearrangement joins TRBV5-6 to TRBJ1-2; D gene ambiguous. Germline assignment: CDR1 SGHDT and CDR2 YYEEEE. The germline V and J ends were trimmed by 1 base and 5 bases, with 9 bases remaining between them. This CDR3 is 13 amino acids long. CDR3 nucleotides: TGTGCCAGCAGCTTGCGGGAGACTTATGGCTACACCTTC. It translates to CASSLRETYGYTF.

This clonotype was counted ten times or more. The chain joins TRBV4-3 to TRBJ2-1, with 10 bases identical to TRBD2. CDR1 and CDR2 from the germline V gene are LGHNA and YSLEER. The V gene end was trimmed by 0 bases and the J gene end by 3 bases; junction bases not matched to a gene: 8. The CDR3 is 18 residues long. The CDR3 spells CASSQDHGTSGVYNEQFF. CDR3 sequence (DNA): TGCGCCAGCAGCCAAGATCACGGTACTAGCGGGGTCTACAATGAGCAGTTCTTC.

On this clonotype itself: At one end the junction does not follow the germline gene, possibly because of a read error. The chain combines TRBV9 with TRBJ1-3; a possible D gene is TRBD1 (6 bases). The CDR3 has 16 residues. Germline assignment: CDR1 SGDLS and CDR2 YYNGEE. The CDR3 sequence: CGSSLRGGAAGNTIYF. CDR3 DNA: TGTGGCAGCAGCCTACGTGGGGGGGCCGCAGGAAACACCATATATTTT.

This clonotype was counted ten times or more. The chain uses TRBV7-2 and TRBJ1-3; the D gene is possibly TRBD1 (5 bases). Germline CDR1 and CDR2: SGHTA and FQGNSA. Trimming pared 5 bases from V and 4 bases from J, leaving 12 bases between. This CDR3 has 14 amino acids. For the CDR3, the DNA is TGTGCCAGCAGCCTAGGGGCCCGAGGAAACACCATATATTTT. Protein product: CASSLGARGNTIYF. The full variable domain, with the rest looked up from reference TRBV7-2 and TRBJ1-3, is GAGVSQSPSNKVTEKGKDVELRCDPISGHTALYWYRQSLGQGLEFLIYFQGNSAPDKSGLPSDRFSAERTGGSVSTLTIQRTQQEDSAVYLCASSLGARGNTIYFGEGSWLTVV.

In its sample, this clonotype was seen many times. The J gene is TRBJ2-4, the V gene TRBV29-1; D is ambiguous. V was trimmed by 3 bases and J by 8 bases, leaving 14 bases between them. Germline values: CDR1 SQVTM, CDR2 ANQGSEA. This CDR3 has 13 residues. CDR3 nucleotides: TGCAGCGTTGAGGCCGGGTTGGGTGACATTCAGTACTTC. Translated, it gives CSVEAGLGDIQYF.

Only a few counts were recorded for this clonotype. This chain connects TRBV4-2 to TRBJ2-1, with 9 bases aligning to TRBD2. CDR3 length: 17 amino acids. The junction had 10 bases not matched to a gene; V was cut back by 0 bases and J by 7 bases. Germline CDR1 and CDR2: LGHNA and YNFKEQ. DNA of the CDR3: TGTGCCAGCAGCCAAGATAGCGGGGGAGAGGTTAGTAATGAGCAGTTCTTC. It translates to CASSQDSGGEVSNEQFF.

This clonotype was counted many times. The rearrangement uses TRBV3-1 and TRBJ2-7; weak D call: TRBD2 (6 bases). CDR1 and CDR2 from the germline V gene are LGHDT and YNNKEL (reference sequence). V lost 4 bases and J 2 bases, leaving 9 bases between the germline ends. The CDR3 is made up of 13 amino acids. The CDR3 sequence is CASSPGGAYEQYF. In DNA, the CDR3 is TGTGCCAGCAGCCCCGGGGGAGCCTACGAGCAGTACTTC.

The rearrangement links TRBV19 to TRBJ2-7; tentatively, D is TRBD1 (7 bases). Trimming shortened V by 8 bases and J by 2 bases, and 13 bases separated the two germline ends. Per the germline V gene, CDR1 is LNHDA and CDR2 is SQIVND (reference sequence). This CDR3 contains 13 residues. As DNA, the CDR3 is TGTGCCAGTGGGGGGACAGCGACCTACGAGCAGTACTTC. Amino acids: CASGGTATYEQYF.